This TCR beta chain was identified during a study of control samples from healthy donors and cancer patients. The sample holds one count of this clone. The data were produced by immunoSEQ multiplex PCR, yet TCRdb's version contains in-frame clones alone and is incomplete. The data show approximately 30,000 clones, with approximately 93% seen just once and around 6.3% held by the top ten. The V and J ends lost 0 bases and 5 bases respectively, with 9 bases between them. Germline loops: CDR1 SGHDT, CDR2 YYEEEE. This CDR3 region has 14 residues. The clonotype originates from a man aged 55 to 69 in good health. Specimen: blood. V gene TRBV5-6 combines with J gene TRBJ2-4; D uncertain. This CDR3 is CASSLAGPENIQYF. The DNA for the CDR3 is TGTGCCAGCAGCTTGGCCGGGCCTGAAAACATTCAGTACTTC.